This T cell receptor (beta chain) was observed in a study of shared clonotypes between healthy human individuals. The CDR3 is 12 amino acids. The V and J ends lost 5 bases and 5 bases respectively, with 10 bases between them. The germline CDR1 and CDR2 sequences are SGHRS and YFSETQ. From CD4+ cells came CD45RA+ naive and CD45RA-negative memory subsets. In the study's own analysis: ImmunoSEQ sequences covered only the junction and lacked quality scores; filtering therefore differed. Assay used: immunoSEQ multiplex PCR; TCRdb lists only in-frame clones, some missing. Clone size and V and J calls were adopted from that table, with D and trimming inferred from the DNA. The table lists under 1,100,000 clones, approximately 80% of them singletons.

The sequencing input was memory CD4+ T cells from PBMCs. Stated subset: CD45RA-negative fraction. The clonotype was recovered from a man younger than 35 in good health. Some clones in this sample may be carry-over from other donors' samples. The chain joins TRBV5-1 to TRBJ1-1; D gene ambiguous. The CDR3 DNA is TGCGCCAGCAGAGCAGAGGGAACTGAAGCTTTCTTT. Protein: CASRAEGTEAFF.